These T cell receptor beta chains were read from a single sample in a study of CD8 T cells in Susac syndrome. Each CDR3 protein is one row after TCRdb ran MiXCR on the immunoSEQ multiplex PCR reads. This table has some 150,000 distinct CDR3 sequences, around 95% appearing once. Sample: CD8+ T cells from PBMCs. The receptors shown here come from a human donor with multiple sclerosis. CDR3s leave out the opening cysteine and the closing phenylalanine or tryptophan. D genes are given only for firm matches.

V gene	D gene	J gene	CDR3 protein
TRBV11-2	-	TRBJ2-7	ASSSIEQGYEQY
TRBV20-1	-	TRBJ1-1	SATKRTDDTEAF
TRBV7-6	-	TRBJ2-1	ASSLESAVGHEQF
TRBV7-2	-	TRBJ1-2	ASSLVERHGVGYT
TRBV23-1	-	TRBJ1-5	ASSQSFGEQPDQPQH
TRBV29-1	-	TRBJ2-3	SVERELWGSTDTQY
TRBV4-2	-	TRBJ2-3	ASSQIPASSTDTQY
TRBV5-6	TRBD1	TRBJ1-2	ASRPPPGQGVSGYGYT
TRBV7-9	-	TRBJ1-5	ASSLAIEGGQPQH
TRBV20-1	TRBD1	TRBJ1-5	SASPTGDRVFNQPQH